The T cell receptor (beta chain) under discussion was sequenced for a study of blood T cells in healthy people across ages. General study results and limits: Diversity estimates from one million T cells were considered underestimates.

The CDR3 is 15 residues long. Unmatched junction bases numbered 7, after V lost 7 bases and J lost 4 bases. The germline gives CDR1 MNHEY, CDR2 SMNVEV (reference sequence). This clonotype was detected a few times. Its antigen is as yet unknown. A sample-barcoded 5' primer and a J-beta primer mix were used in a second PCR of roughly 7 to 11 cycles. TCRdb used MiXCR to reprocess the 5' RACE reads, holding one entry per CDR3 protein. The table lists some 700,000 distinct CDR3 sequences, over 20% of them singletons. Sequencing input: blood. The sequence was collected from a man between 65 and 85 years old in good health. The genes are TRBV27 and TRBJ2-3; TRBD1 matches at 11 bases. The CDR3 nucleotides read TGTGCCAGCACCCTGGGGACAGGGGGAGCAGATACGCAGTATTTT. It is translated as CASTLGTGGADTQYF.